This TCR beta chain was documented in a study of prognosis after radiotherapy for stage I lung cancer. There are many counts of this clonotype. Two-round multiplex PCR, the amplification method, yielded TCR beta CDR3 from genomic DNA. Gene-specific TRBV and TRBJ primers were used in PCR round one. From the multiplex PCR reads, TCRdb called clonotypes with MiXCR, one entry per CDR3 protein. This sample has approximately 41,000 distinct CDR3 sequences, with around a quarter found just once. V shed 6 bases and J shed 5 bases, with 20 bases lying between them. The length of the CDR3 is 15 residues. The origin of this receptor is a donor of 50 years or more with non-small cell lung cancer. This material consisted of PBMCs, taken before or after stereotactic body radiation therapy (not recorded which). V usage is TRBV12-3 or TRBV12-4 and J usage is TRBJ2-7; possible D gene TRBD2, 6 bases. DNA of the CDR3: TGTGCCAGCAGCCCACCCTGGGGCGGGAACAACGAGCAGTACTTC. Its protein product is CASSPPWGGNNEQYF.